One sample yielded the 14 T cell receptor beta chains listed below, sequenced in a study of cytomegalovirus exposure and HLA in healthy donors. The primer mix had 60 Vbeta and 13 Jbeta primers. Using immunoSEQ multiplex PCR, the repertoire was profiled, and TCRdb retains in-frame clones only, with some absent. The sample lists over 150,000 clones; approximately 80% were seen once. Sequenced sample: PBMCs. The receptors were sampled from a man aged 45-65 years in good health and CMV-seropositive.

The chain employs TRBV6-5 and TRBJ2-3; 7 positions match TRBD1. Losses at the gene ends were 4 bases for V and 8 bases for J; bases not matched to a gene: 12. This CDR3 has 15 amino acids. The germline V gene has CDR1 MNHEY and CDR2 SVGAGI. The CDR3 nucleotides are TGTGCCAGCAGTTCCGGACAGGAGTATCACGGTACGCAGTATTTT. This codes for CASSSGQEYHGTQYF.

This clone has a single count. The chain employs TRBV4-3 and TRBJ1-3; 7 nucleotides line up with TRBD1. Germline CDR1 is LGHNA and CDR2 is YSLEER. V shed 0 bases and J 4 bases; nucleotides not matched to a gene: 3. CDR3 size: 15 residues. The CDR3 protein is CASSQDLDRGNTIYF. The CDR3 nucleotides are TGCGCCAGCAGCCAAGATCTGGACAGGGGAAACACCATATATTTT.

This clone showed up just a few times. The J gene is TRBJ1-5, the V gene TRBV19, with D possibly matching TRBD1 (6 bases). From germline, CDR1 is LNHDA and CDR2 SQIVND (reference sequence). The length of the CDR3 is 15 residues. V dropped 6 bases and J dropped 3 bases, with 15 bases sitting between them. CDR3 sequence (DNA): TGTGCCAGTAGGGGGAACCAGGGGACCAATCAGCCCCAGCATTTT. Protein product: CASRGNQGTNQPQHF.

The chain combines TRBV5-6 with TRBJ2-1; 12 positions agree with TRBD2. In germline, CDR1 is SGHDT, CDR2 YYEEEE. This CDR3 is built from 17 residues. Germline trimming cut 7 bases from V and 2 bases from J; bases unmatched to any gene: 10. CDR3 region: CASGGLAGMFPYNEQFF. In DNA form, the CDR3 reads TGTGCCAGCGGAGGACTAGCGGGGATGTTCCCCTACAATGAGCAGTTCTTC.

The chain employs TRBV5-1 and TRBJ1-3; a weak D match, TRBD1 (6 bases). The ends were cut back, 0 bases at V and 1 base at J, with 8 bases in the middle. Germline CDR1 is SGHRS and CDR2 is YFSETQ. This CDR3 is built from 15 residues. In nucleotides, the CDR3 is TGCGCCAGCAGCTTGGTCCAGGGGTCTGGAAACACCATATATTTT. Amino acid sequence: CASSLVQGSGNTIYF.

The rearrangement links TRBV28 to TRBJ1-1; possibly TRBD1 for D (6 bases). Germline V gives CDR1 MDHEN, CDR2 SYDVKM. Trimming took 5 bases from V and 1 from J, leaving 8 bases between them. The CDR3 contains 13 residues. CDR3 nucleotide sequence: TGTGCCAGCAGTCTACAGGGGAACACTGAAGCTTTCTTT. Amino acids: CASSLQGNTEAFF.

The CDR3 sequence: CASSFQRGGTYEQYF. In nucleotides, the CDR3 is TGCGCCAGCAGCTTTCAGCGGGGGGGGACCTACGAGCAGTACTTC. The genes are TRBV5-1 and TRBJ2-7, with 10 bases that match TRBD2. Per the germline V gene, CDR1 is SGHRS and CDR2 is YFSETQ. The CDR3 sequence is 15 residues long. Trimming cost V 2 bases and J 2 bases; bases outside gene matches: 4.

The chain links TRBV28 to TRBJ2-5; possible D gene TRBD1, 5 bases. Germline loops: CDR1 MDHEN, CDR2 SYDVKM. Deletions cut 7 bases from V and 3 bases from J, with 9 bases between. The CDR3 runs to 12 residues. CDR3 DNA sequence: TGTGCCAGCAAGCAGGGTAAAGAGACCCAGTACTTC. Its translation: CASKQGKETQYF. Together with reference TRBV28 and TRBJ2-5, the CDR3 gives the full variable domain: DVKVTQSSRYLVKRTGEKVFLECVQDMDHENMFWYRQDPGLGLRLIYFSYDVKMKEKGDIPEGYSVSREKKERFSLILESASTNQTSMYLCASKQGKETQYFGPGTRLLVL.

The CDR3 DNA sequence: TGTGCCAGCAGTCCAAGCACGAGCAATCAGCCCCAGCATTTT. Translating gives CASSPSTSNQPQHF. The chain carries TRBV2 and TRBJ1-5; D gene unclear. V was cut by 5 bases and J by 1 base, with 9 bases left in between. CDR1 and CDR2 (germline): SNHLY, FYNNEI. CDR3 length: 14 amino acids.

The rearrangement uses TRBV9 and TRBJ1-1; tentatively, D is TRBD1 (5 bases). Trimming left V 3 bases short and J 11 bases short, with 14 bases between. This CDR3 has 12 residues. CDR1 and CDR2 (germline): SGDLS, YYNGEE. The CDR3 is CASSEVRGAAFF. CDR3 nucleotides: TGTGCCAGCAGCGAGGTCCGTGGGGCGGCTTTCTTT.

The chain's CDR3 is CASSRGTGFLYEQYF. CDR3 bases: TGTGCCAGCAGCCGTGGGACAGGGTTTTTGTACGAGCAGTACTTC. The chain is built from TRBV11-2 and TRBJ2-7, with TRBD1 matching over 9 bases. Trimming cost V 5 bases and J 4 bases; bases outside gene matches: 9. CDR1 is SGHAT and CDR2 is FQNNGV in the germline V gene. The CDR3 sequence is 15 residues long. The variable domain in full, completed from reference TRBV11-2 and TRBJ2-7, reads EAGVAQSPRYKIIEKRQSVAFWCNPISGHATLYWYQQILGQGPKLLIQFQNNGVVDDSQLPKDRFSAERLKGVDSTLKIQPAKLEDSAVYLCASSRGTGFLYEQYFGPGTRLTVT.

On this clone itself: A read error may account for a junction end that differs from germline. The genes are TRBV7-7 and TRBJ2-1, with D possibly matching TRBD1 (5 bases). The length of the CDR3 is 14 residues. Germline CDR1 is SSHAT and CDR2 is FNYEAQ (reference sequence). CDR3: CASSLTRQTNEQFF. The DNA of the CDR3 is TGTGCTAGCAGCTTAACAAGACAGACTAATGAGCAGTTCTTC.

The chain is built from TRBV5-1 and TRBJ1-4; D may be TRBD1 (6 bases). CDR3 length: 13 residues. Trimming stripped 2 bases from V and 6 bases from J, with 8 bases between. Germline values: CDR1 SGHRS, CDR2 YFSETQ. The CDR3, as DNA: TGCGCCAGCAGCTTAGGACAGCATGAAAAACTGTTTTTT. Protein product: CASSLGQHEKLFF.

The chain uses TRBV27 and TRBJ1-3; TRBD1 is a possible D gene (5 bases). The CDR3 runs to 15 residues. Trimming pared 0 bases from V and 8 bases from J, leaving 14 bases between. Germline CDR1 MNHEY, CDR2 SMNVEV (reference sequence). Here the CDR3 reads CASSLSPGLADTIYF. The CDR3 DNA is TGTGCCAGCAGTTTATCCCCAGGGTTGGCGGACACCATATATTTT.